This T cell receptor beta chain was sequenced during a study of cytotoxic CD8 clonotypes in ibrutinib-treated CLL. Study results and caveats: Clonality climbed at ibrutinib response, then dropped toward baseline at progression. Circulating CD8+ T-cell counts were tracked by baseline clonality, which exceeded that of age-matched healthy donors.

The CDR3 loop spans 13 amino acids. The V gene lost 4 bases and the J gene lost 4 bases, with 9 bases spanning the gap. CDR1 is SGDLS and CDR2 is YYNGEE in the germline V gene. Depth targeted 1 in 200,000 to 1 in 1 million T cells, averaging approximately 10x coverage per clonotype. Method: immunoSEQ multiplex PCR; TCRdb's copy keeps in-frame clones and lacks some. This table holds about 140,000 clones, more than 75% found once. Of note for this clone: Its specificity is not known.

TCR beta library input comprised roughly 2 micrograms of genomic DNA from cryopreserved PBMCs. The TCR comes from a human donor with chronic lymphocytic leukemia. This chain links TRBV9 with TRBJ2-1; no clear D gene. Material: PBMCs, obtained after 36 months of ibrutinib treatment. The DNA of the CDR3 is TGTGCCAGCAGCACCCCACTGTACAATGAGCAGTTCTTC. It specifies CASSTPLYNEQFF.